One and the same sample provided the 23 T cell receptor beta chains below, sequenced in a study of cytomegalovirus exposure and HLA in healthy donors. PCR was performed using 60 Vbeta and 13 Jbeta primers. Method: immunoSEQ multiplex PCR; TCRdb's copy keeps in-frame clones and lacks some. Among about 160,000 clones listed, 60% to 85% were seen once. The source material was PBMCs. Receptors were obtained from a man younger than 40 in good health and CMV-seropositive.

V usage is TRBV4-2 and J usage is TRBJ1-4; TRBD1 might be the D (5 bases). This CDR3 contains 15 residues. CDR1 LGHNA and CDR2 YNFKEQ come from the germline V gene. With 0 bases removed from V and 7 bases from J, the gap between germline ends came to 12 bases. The CDR3 reads CASSQDGGEGEKLFF. Written as DNA, the CDR3 is TGTGCCAGCAGCCAAGATGGGGGGGAAGGTGAAAAACTGTTTTTT.

V gene TRBV10-3 combines with J gene TRBJ2-3; D ambiguous. V shed 2 bases and J shed 0 bases, with 9 bases lying between them. Germline CDR1 reads ENHRY; CDR2 reads SYGVKD. CDR3 length: 15 residues. CDR3 sequence (DNA): TGTGCCATCAGTGAGCAGGCTTACAGCACAGATACGCAGTATTTT. Encoded protein: CAISEQAYSTDTQYF.

This chain joins TRBV28 and TRBJ2-3; maybe TRBD1 (7 bases). The CDR3 sequence is 13 residues long. Deletions cut 7 bases from V and 7 bases from J, with 15 bases between. Germline CDR1 reads MDHEN; CDR2 reads SYDVKM. The CDR3 sequence is CASKWPGGNTQYF. The CDR3 DNA follows: TGTGCCAGCAAATGGCCAGGGGGGAATACGCAGTATTTT.

The chain employs TRBV30 and TRBJ2-7, with TRBD2 as a possible D gene (6 bases). The CDR3 is 13 amino acids. The V gene's germline CDR1 is GTSNPN and CDR2 SVGIG (reference sequence). The V gene lost 2 bases and the J gene lost 3 bases, with 11 bases spanning the gap. The DNA of the CDR3 is TGTGCCTGGAGTCGGGGACTGGGCTACGAGCAGTACTTC. It yields the protein CAWSRGLGYEQYF.

This clone was seen just once. The rearrangement links TRBV6-1 to TRBJ1-2, with TRBD1 matching 7 bases. The CDR3 runs to 15 residues. Trimming at V came to 2 bases and at J to 1 base, leaving 4 bases not matched to a gene. Germline lookup yields CDR1 MNHNS and CDR2 SASEGT. The DNA for the CDR3 is TGTGCCAGCAGTGAAACAGGGGCGATTAACTATGGCTACACCTTC. It is translated as CASSETGAINYGYTF.

CDR3 protein: CASSWGIGGGYEQYF. The DNA for the CDR3 is TGTGCCAGCAGCTGGGGGATAGGGGGCGGCTACGAGCAGTACTTC. The genes are TRBV5-6 and TRBJ2-7; 7 bases map to TRBD1. CDR1 is SGHDT and CDR2 is YYEEEE in the germline V gene. Losses at the gene ends were 3 bases for V and 3 bases for J; bases not matched to a gene: 9. The CDR3 has 15 residues.

Remarks on this clone: The identical CDR3 is also encoded by other nucleotide sequences in the sample. This chain links TRBV5-4 with TRBJ1-4; the D gene is possibly TRBD1 (5 bases). Germline V CDR1 and CDR2: SGHNT, YYREEE (reference sequence). V lost 4 bases and J lost 2, with 15 bases in between. The CDR3 loop spans 16 amino acids. The CDR3 reads CASSAGGRATNEKLFF. The CDR3 DNA is TGTGCCAGCAGCGCCGGGGGGAGGGCTACTAATGAAAAACTGTTTTTT. Variable domain in full (rest from reference TRBV5-4 and TRBJ1-4): ETGVTQSPTHLIKTRGQQVTLRCSSQSGHNTVSWYQQALGQGPQFIFQYYREEENGRGNFPPRFSGLQFPNYSSELNVNALELDDSALYLCASSAGGRATNEKLFFGSGTQLSVL.

The J gene is TRBJ2-7, the V gene TRBV2, with 8 bases identical to TRBD2. V shed 7 bases, J shed 1 base, and the junction held 6 bases outside the gene matches. Germline V CDR1 and CDR2: SNHLY, FYNNEI. The CDR3 covers 14 residues. The CDR3 loop reads CASNLAGPSYEQYF. CDR3 sequence (DNA): TGTGCCAGCAACTTAGCGGGGCCGTCCTACGAGCAGTACTTC.

As regards this clone: This CDR3 is also generated by other DNA sequences in the sample. The CDR3 bases are TGCGCCAGCAGCTTGGCTAGCGGGGGGCAAGAGACCCAGTACTTC. Amino acid sequence: CASSLASGGQETQYF. The chain combines TRBV5-1 with TRBJ2-5, with TRBD2 identical over 11 bases. This CDR3 is 15 amino acids long. Looked up from germline, CDR1 is SGHRS and CDR2 is YFSETQ. The V and J ends lost 0 bases and 2 bases, in that order; junction bases with no gene match: 0.

V gene TRBV19 combines with J gene TRBJ2-3; 10 positions agree with TRBD2. Germline assignment: CDR1 LNHDA and CDR2 SQIVND (reference sequence). V gave up 7 bases and J gave up 6 bases; unmatched junction bases: 7. This CDR3 comprises 14 residues. The CDR3 spells CASKGLAGADTQYF. The CDR3 DNA is TGTGCCAGTAAGGGGCTAGCGGGGGCTGATACGCAGTATTTT.

The rearrangement uses TRBV2 and TRBJ2-3; D possibly corresponds to TRBD1 (5 bases). The CDR3 consists of 14 residues. Germline loops: CDR1 SNHLY, CDR2 FYNNEI. Trimming took off 7 bases at V and 2 bases at J, with 13 bases between the two ends. CDR3 protein: CASMGLSPTDTQYF. Written as DNA, the CDR3 is TGTGCCAGCATGGGGCTCTCGCCCACAGATACGCAGTATTTT.

V gene TRBV29-1 combines with J gene TRBJ1-2; D unclear. The V end was cut by 2 bases, the J end by 1 base, with 8 bases between. Looked up from germline, CDR1 is SQVTM and CDR2 is ANQGSEA. The CDR3 runs to 13 residues. CDR3 amino acids: CSVEWQNNYGYTF. In nucleotides, the CDR3 is TGCAGCGTTGAATGGCAAAATAACTATGGCTACACCTTC. The entire variable domain, with the rest obtained from reference TRBV29-1 and TRBJ1-2, is as follows: SAVISQKPSRDICQRGTSLTIQCQVDSQVTMMFWYRQQPGQSLTLIATANQGSEATYESGFVIDKFPISRPNLTFSTLTVSNMSPEDSSIYLCSVEWQNNYGYTFGSGTRLTVV.

The chain couples TRBV5-8 to TRBJ1-5; possible D gene TRBD1, 5 bases. Germline values: CDR1 SGHTS, CDR2 YDEGEE. Trimming removed 3 bases from V and 10 bases from J, with 8 bases in between. CDR3 length: 11 amino acids. The CDR3 region has the DNA TGTGCCAGCAGCTGGGGCAAACCCCAGCATTTT. Encoded protein: CASSWGKPQHF.

The chain is built from TRBV5-5 and TRBJ1-4; a possible D gene is TRBD1 (6 bases). CDR1 and CDR2 (germline): SGHKS, YYEKEE (reference sequence). This CDR3 has 16 residues. V was trimmed by 4 bases and J by 8 bases, leaving 21 bases between them. Written as DNA, the CDR3 is TGTGCCAGCAGCAAAGGGTCAAACAGGGTAGGCGAAAAACTGTTTTTT. Its protein is CASSKGSNRVGEKLFF.

This clone was detected only once. J is TRBJ2-3 and V is TRBV2, with 10 bases fitting TRBD2. The CDR3 consists of 17 residues. From germline, CDR1 is SNHLY and CDR2 FYNNEI. Trimming at V came to 0 bases and at J to 5 bases, leaving 8 bases not matched to a gene. CDR3: CASSEAGSGGALDTQYF. The CDR3 DNA is TGTGCCAGCAGTGAAGCCGGCAGCGGGGGGGCGTTAGATACGCAGTATTTT.

V and J are TRBV19 and TRBJ2-2; D is perhaps TRBD1 (7 bases). The CDR3 has 19 residues. Germline CDR1 LNHDA, CDR2 SQIVND (reference sequence). V lost 5 bases, J lost 0 bases, and 22 bases lay in between. The CDR3 region has the DNA TGTGCCAGTAGTGCCCTGGGACCGGGGGACAGCTCGAACACCGGGGAGCTGTTTTTT. Its protein product is CASSALGPGDSSNTGELFF.

V gene TRBV5-1 combines with J gene TRBJ2-7, with D maybe TRBD1 (6 bases). V was cut by 1 base and J by 3 bases, with 14 bases left in between. The CDR3 spans 15 residues. Germline values: CDR1 SGHRS, CDR2 YFSETQ. For the CDR3, the DNA is TGCGCCAGCAGCTTGCTCGGACAGAACAACTACGAGCAGTACTTC. Protein sequence: CASSLLGQNNYEQYF.

The V gene is TRBV10-3, the J gene TRBJ2-7; 8 bases align to TRBD1. The CDR3 sequence is 15 residues long. CDR1 ENHRY and CDR2 SYGVKD come from the germline V gene. With V trimmed by 0 bases and J by 0 bases, 1 base remained unmatched. This chain's CDR3 is CAISESGTGSYEQYF. The CDR3 region has the DNA TGTGCCATCAGTGAGTCTGGGACAGGCTCCTACGAGCAGTACTTC.

The V gene is TRBV28, the J gene TRBJ2-2, with 7 bases aligning to TRBD1. The V gene end was trimmed by 3 bases and the J gene end by 3 bases; junction bases not matched to a gene: 7. CDR1 is MDHEN, CDR2 SYDVKM, per germline. CDR3 size: 16 residues. The CDR3 loop is CASSFVGTDYTGELFF. CDR3 coding DNA: TGTGCCAGCAGTTTTGTGGGGACAGACTACACCGGGGAGCTGTTTTTT.

The CDR3 is CASRPPGYNQPQHF. The CDR3 DNA reads as TGTGCCAGTCGTCCCCCAGGGTACAATCAGCCCCAGCATTTT. J is TRBJ1-5 and V is TRBV28, with D perhaps TRBD1 (5 bases). The CDR3 totals 14 residues. V was shortened by 9 bases and J by 3 bases, with 15 bases between the two germline ends. Germline values: CDR1 MDHEN, CDR2 SYDVKM.

This chain uses TRBV9 with TRBJ2-1, with D hard to call. CDR3 length: 13 residues. CDR1 and CDR2 (germline): SGDLS, YYNGEE. The V gene lost 4 bases and the J gene lost 0 bases, with 5 bases spanning the gap. CDR3 region: CASSPSSYNEQFF. CDR3 coding DNA: TGTGCCAGCAGCCCCTCCTCCTACAATGAGCAGTTCTTC. Together with reference TRBV9 and TRBJ2-1, the CDR3 gives the full variable domain: DSGVTQTPKHLITATGQRVTLRCSPRSGDLSVYWYQQSLDQGLQFLIQYYNGEERAKGNILERFSAQQFPDLHSELNLSSLELGDSALYFCASSPSSYNEQFFGPGTRLTVL.

V gene TRBV30 combines with J gene TRBJ2-5, with D possibly being TRBD1 (6 bases). Germline CDR1 and CDR2: GTSNPN and SVGIG (reference sequence). The CDR3 loop spans 13 amino acids. V dropped 4 bases and J dropped 3 bases, with 12 bases sitting between them. The CDR3 spells CAWNLGAEETQYF. The CDR3 DNA is TGTGCCTGGAACCTGGGGGCGGAAGAGACCCAGTACTTC.

CDR3 amino acids: CASSLGGYSDTQYF. CDR3 DNA sequence: TGTGCCAGCAGCTTAGGAGGCTACTCAGATACGCAGTATTTT. V and J are TRBV7-3 and TRBJ2-3; D is possibly TRBD2 (5 bases). This CDR3 is 14 amino acids long. V was trimmed by 2 bases and J by 4 bases, leaving 10 bases between them. Germline-derived CDR1 and CDR2 are SGHTA and FQGTGA.